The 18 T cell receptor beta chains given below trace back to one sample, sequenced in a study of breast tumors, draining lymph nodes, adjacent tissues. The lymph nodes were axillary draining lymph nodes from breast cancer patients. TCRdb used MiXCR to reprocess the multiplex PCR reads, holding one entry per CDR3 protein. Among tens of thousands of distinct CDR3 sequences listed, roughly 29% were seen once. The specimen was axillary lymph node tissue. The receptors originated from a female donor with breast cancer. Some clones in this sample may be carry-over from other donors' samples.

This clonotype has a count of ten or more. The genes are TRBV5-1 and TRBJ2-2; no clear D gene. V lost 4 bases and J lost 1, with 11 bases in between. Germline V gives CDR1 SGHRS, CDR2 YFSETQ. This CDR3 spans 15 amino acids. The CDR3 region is CASSLDLKNTGELFF. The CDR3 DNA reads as TGCGCCAGCAGCCTAGACTTGAAGAACACCGGGGAGCTGTTTTTT.

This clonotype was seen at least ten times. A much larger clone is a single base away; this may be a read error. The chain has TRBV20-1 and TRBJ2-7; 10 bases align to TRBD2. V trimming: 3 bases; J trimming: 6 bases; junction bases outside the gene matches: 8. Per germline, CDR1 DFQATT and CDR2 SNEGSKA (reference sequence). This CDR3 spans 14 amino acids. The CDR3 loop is CSASWLAGAPEQYF. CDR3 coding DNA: TGCAGTGCTAGTTGGCTAGCGGGAGCCCCCGAGCAGTACTTC.

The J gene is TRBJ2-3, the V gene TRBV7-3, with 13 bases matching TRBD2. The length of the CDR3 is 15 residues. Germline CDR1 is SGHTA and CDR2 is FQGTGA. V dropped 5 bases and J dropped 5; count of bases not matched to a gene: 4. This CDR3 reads CASSSGLAGVDTQYF. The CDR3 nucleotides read TGTGCCAGCAGCAGCGGACTAGCGGGAGTAGATACGCAGTATTTT.

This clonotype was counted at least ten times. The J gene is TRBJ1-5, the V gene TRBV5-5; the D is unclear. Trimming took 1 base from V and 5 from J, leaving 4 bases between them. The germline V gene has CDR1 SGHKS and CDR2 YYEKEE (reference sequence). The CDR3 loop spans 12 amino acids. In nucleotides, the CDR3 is TGTGCCAGCAGCTTGCCGGATCAGCCCCAGCATTTT. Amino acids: CASSLPDQPQHF.

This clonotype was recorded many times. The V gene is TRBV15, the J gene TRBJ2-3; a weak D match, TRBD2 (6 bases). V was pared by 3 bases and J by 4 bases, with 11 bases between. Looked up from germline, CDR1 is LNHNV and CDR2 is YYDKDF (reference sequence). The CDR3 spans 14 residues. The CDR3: CATSSGLSADTQYF. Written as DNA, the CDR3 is TGTGCCACCAGCAGCGGACTATCAGCAGATACGCAGTATTTT.

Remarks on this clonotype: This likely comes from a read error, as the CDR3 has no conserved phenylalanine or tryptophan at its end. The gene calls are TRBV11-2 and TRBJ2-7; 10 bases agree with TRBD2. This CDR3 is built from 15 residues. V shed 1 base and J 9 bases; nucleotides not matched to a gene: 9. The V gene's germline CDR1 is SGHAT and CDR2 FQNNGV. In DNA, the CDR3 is TGTGCCAGCAGCTTAGTTCTAGCGGGAGTGTGGGGGCAGTACTTA. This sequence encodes CASSLVLAGVWGQYL.

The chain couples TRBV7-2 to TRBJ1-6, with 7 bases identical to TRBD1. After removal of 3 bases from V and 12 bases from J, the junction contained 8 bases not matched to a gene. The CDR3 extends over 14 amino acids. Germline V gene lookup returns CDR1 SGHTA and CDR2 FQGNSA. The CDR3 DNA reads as TGTGCCAGCAGCTTGGCTAACAGGGGAGAACCCCTCCACTTT. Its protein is CASSLANRGEPLHF.

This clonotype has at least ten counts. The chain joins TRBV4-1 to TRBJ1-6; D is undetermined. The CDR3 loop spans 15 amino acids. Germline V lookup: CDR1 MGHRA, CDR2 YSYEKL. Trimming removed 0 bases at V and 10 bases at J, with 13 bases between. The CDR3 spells CASSQESSVGSPLHF. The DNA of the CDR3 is TGCGCCAGCAGCCAAGAGTCCAGCGTTGGGTCACCCCTCCACTTT.

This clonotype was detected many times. As DNA, the CDR3 is TGCGCCAGCAGCCGCCAGGGGGCGATCGGGGAGCTGTTTTTT. Translated: CASSRQGAIGELFF. The rearrangement joins TRBV4-1 to TRBJ2-2; 8 bases are a match to TRBD1. Losses at the gene ends were 4 bases for V and 7 bases for J; bases not matched to a gene: 5. Germline-derived CDR1 and CDR2 are MGHRA and YSYEKL. This CDR3 has 14 amino acids.

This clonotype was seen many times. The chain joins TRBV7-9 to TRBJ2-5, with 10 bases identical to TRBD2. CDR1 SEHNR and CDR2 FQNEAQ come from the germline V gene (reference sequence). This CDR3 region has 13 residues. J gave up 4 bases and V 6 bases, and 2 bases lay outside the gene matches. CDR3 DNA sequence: TGTGCCAGCAGATCTAGCGGGGGAGAGACCCAGTACTTC. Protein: CASRSSGGETQYF.

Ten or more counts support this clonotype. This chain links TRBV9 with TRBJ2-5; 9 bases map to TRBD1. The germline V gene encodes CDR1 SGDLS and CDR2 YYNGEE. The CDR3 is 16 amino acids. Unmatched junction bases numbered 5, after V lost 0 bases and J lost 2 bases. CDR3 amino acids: CASSVVGQGPQETQYF. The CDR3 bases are TGTGCCAGCAGCGTAGTGGGACAGGGACCGCAAGAGACCCAGTACTTC.

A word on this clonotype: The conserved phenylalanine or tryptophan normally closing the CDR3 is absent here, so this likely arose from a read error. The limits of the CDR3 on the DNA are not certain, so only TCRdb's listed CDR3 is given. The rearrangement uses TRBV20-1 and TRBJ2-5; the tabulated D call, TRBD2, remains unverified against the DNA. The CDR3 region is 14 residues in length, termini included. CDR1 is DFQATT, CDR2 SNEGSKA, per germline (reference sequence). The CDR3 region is CSVPPGPITETQHS.

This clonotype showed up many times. The CDR3 loop is CASSPRQSETQYF. DNA for the CDR3: TGCGCCAGCAGCCCCCGACAGTCGGAGACCCAGTACTTC. V and J are TRBV5-1 and TRBJ2-5; perhaps TRBD1 as D (5 bases). The CDR3 length is 13 residues. V was clipped by 4 bases and J by 5 bases, with 12 bases between them. The germline CDR1 and CDR2 sequences are SGHRS and YFSETQ. Using reference TRBV5-1 and TRBJ2-5 for the parts outside the CDR3, the full variable domain is KAGVTQTPRYLIKTRGQQVTLSCSPISGHRSVSWYQQTPGQGLQFLFEYFSETQRNKGNFPGRFSGRQFSNSRSEMNVSTLELGDSALYLCASSPRQSETQYFGPGTRLLVL.

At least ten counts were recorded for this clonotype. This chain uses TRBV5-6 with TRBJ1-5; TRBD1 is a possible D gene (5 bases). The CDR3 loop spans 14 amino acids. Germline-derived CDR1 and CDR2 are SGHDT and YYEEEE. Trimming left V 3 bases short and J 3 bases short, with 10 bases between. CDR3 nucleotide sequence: TGTGCCAGCAGCTCGGGACCGACCAATCAGCCCCAGCATTTT. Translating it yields CASSSGPTNQPQHF.

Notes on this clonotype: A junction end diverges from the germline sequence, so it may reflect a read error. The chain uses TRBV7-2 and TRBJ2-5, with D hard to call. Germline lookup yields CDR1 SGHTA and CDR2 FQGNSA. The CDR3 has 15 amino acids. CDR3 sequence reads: CASILAGLGEETQYF. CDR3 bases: TGTGCCAGCATCTTAGCCGGGCTAGGAGAAGAGACCCAGTACTTC.

In DNA form, the CDR3 reads TGCAGTGCTAGTGGGCTCGCCCTTAATGAGCAGTATTTT. Translated, it gives CSASGLALNEQYF. V and J are TRBV20-1 and TRBJ2-3; D unresolved. Germline V gene data show CDR1 as DFQATT and CDR2 as SNEGSKA (reference sequence). The V end was cut by 3 bases, the J end by 11 bases, with 18 bases between. The CDR3 loop spans 13 amino acids.

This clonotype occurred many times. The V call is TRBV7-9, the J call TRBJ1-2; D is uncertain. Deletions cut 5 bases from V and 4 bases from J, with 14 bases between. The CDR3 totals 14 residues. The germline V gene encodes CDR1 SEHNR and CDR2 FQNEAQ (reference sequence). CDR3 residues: CASSNSDYSYGYTF. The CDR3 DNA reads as TGTGCCAGCAGCAACAGCGACTACTCCTATGGCTACACCTTC.

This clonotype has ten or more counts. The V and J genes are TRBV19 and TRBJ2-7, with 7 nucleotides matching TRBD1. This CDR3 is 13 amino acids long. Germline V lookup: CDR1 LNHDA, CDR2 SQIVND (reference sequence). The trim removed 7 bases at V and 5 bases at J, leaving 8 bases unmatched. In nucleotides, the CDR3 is TGTGCCAGTACAGGGACAGAATCGAACGAGCAGTACTTC. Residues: CASTGTESNEQYF.